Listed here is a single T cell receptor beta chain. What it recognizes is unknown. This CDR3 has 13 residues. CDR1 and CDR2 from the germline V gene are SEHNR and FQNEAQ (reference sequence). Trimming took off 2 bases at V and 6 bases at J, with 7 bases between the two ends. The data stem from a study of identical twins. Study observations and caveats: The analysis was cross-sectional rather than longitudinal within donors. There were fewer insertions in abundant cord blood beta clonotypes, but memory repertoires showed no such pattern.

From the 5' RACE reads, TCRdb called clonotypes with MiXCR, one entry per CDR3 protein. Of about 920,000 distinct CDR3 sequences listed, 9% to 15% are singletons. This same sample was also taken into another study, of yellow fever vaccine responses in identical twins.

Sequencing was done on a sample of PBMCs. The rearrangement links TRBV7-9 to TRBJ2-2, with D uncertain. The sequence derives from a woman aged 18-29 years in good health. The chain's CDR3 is CASSLIGSGELFF. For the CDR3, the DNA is TGTGCCAGCAGCTTAATCGGGTCCGGGGAGCTGTTTTTT.